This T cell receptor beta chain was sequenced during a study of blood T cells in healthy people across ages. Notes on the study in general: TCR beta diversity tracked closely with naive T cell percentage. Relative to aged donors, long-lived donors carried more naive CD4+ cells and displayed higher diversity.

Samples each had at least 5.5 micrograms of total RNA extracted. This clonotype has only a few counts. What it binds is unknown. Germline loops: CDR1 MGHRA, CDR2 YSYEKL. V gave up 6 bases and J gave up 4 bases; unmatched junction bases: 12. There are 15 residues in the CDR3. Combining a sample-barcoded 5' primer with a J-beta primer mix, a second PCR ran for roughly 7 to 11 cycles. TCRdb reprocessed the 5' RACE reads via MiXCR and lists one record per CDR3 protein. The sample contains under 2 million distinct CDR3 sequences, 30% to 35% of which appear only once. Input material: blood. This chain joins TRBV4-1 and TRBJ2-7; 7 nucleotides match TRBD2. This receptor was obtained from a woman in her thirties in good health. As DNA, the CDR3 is TGCGCCAGCAGTTGGGGCGGGAGTACAATGTACGAGCAGTACTTC. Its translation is CASSWGGSTMYEQYF.